Below are 3 T cell receptor beta chains sequenced from a single sample in a study of OX40 agonist ivuxolimab in advanced cancers. Sequenced by immunoSEQ multiplex PCR; TCRdb stores in-frame clones only, minus some. The sample holds fewer than 110,000 clones; approximately 90% are singletons and the top ten take roughly 1.3%. This specimen consisted of CD4+ or CD8+ T cells sorted from blood, obtained in a trial of the OX40 agonist ivuxolimab. These receptors were collected from an adult with an advanced solid tumor such as melanoma, head and neck, liver or kidney cancer.

The chain couples TRBV21-1 to TRBJ1-5; the table's TRBD1 call for D was not verified on the DNA. TRBV21-1 is reported as a pseudogene. The CDR3 has 14 amino acids. The CDR3 nucleotides read TGTGCCAGCAGCAAAGCAGGGGGTGGGCAGCCCCAGCATTTT. As protein: CASSKAGGGQPQHF.

In DNA, the CDR3 is TGCGCCAGCAGCCAAGATTCGCGGCTAGCGGGAGCCTACAATGAGCAGTTCTTC. Translated: CASSQDSRLAGAYNEQFF. The V and J genes are TRBV4-3 and TRBJ2-1, with 10 nucleotides matching TRBD2. The germline V gene has CDR1 LGHNA and CDR2 YSLEER. The CDR3 extends over 18 amino acids. J lost 2 bases, V lost 0 bases, and 7 bases had no gene match.

This chain connects TRBV7-3 to TRBJ2-5; TRBD2 might be the D (6 bases). CDR1 and CDR2 from the germline V gene are SGHTA and FQGTGA. Trimming shortened V by 1 base and J by 1 base, and 10 bases separated the two germline ends. The CDR3 loop spans 15 amino acids. The CDR3: CASSLNSGAQETQYF. Here the CDR3 DNA reads TGTGCCAGCAGCTTAAATAGCGGAGCCCAAGAGACCCAGTACTTC.